Included here is one T cell receptor (beta chain) sequence, with context. These data come from a study of cytomegalovirus exposure and HLA in healthy donors. Study-wide context: Earlier work reported some 110 million unique TCR beta sequences from 150 million to 200 million T cells.

CDR1 KGHSH and CDR2 LQKENI come from the germline V gene. This CDR3 spans 16 amino acids. Trimming took 4 bases from V and 2 from J, leaving 16 bases between them. 13 Jbeta primers and 60 Vbeta primers were used for the PCR. Generated by immunoSEQ multiplex PCR, the TCRdb table keeps only in-frame clones and is missing some. Counted here are 150,000 to 200,000 clones, over 70% occurring once; the ten biggest clones make up 6.5% to 8.5%. The receptor was isolated from a woman between 40 and 50 years old in good health and CMV-seropositive. Sequenced material: PBMCs. This sequence joins TRBV18 and TRBJ2-3; TRBD1 is a possible D gene (5 bases). CDR3 region: CASSRGVQGFTDTQYF. The DNA of the CDR3 is TGTGCCAGCTCACGGGGCGTTCAAGGGTTCACAGATACGCAGTATTTT.